Following are 30 T cell receptor beta chains from one sample sequenced in a study of cytomegalovirus exposure and HLA in healthy donors. Method: immunoSEQ multiplex PCR; TCRdb's copy keeps in-frame clones and lacks some. The profile covers under 100,000 clones, with approximately 84% appearing a single time and around 10% taken by the ten largest. Material for sequencing was PBMCs. These receptors were obtained from a woman aged 18-29 years in good health and CMV-seropositive.

The chain joins TRBV2 to TRBJ2-1; D possibly corresponds to TRBD2 (5 bases). The germline V gene has CDR1 SNHLY and CDR2 FYNNEI. This CDR3 has 12 amino acids. V lost 7 bases, J lost 7 bases, and 11 bases lay in between. The CDR3 sequence: CASTTRGNEQFF. The CDR3 DNA sequence: TGTGCCAGCACGACGCGAGGGAATGAGCAGTTCTTC.

J is TRBJ2-7 and V is TRBV5-5; TRBD2 aligns across 7 bases. In germline, CDR1 is SGHKS, CDR2 YYEKEE (reference sequence). Trimming removed 0 bases from V and 2 bases from J; junction bases left unmatched: 8. The CDR3 extends over 16 amino acids. CDR3 nucleotide sequence: TGTGCCAGCAGCTTGGCCCCGGCGGGGGACCCCTACGAGCAGTACTTC. It translates to CASSLAPAGDPYEQYF.

This clone was seen a few times. The CDR3 coding sequence is TGTGCCAGCAGCCAAGTGACTAGCGGGGGTACAGATACGCAGTATTTT. Translated: CASSQVTSGGTDTQYF. This chain joins TRBV4-2 and TRBJ2-3; TRBD2 matches 12 bases. Germline-derived CDR1 and CDR2 are LGHNA and YNFKEQ. J lost 3 bases, V lost 1 base, and 2 bases had no gene match. This CDR3 spans 16 amino acids.

The chain couples TRBV4-1 to TRBJ2-7, with TRBD2 matching 7 bases. V shed 0 bases and J 3 bases; nucleotides not matched to a gene: 5. CDR1 and CDR2 (germline): MGHRA, YSYEKL. CDR3 length: 15 amino acids. DNA of the CDR3: TGCGCCAGCAGCCAAGATGGACTAGGAAGCTACGAGCAGTACTTC. As protein: CASSQDGLGSYEQYF.

The rearrangement joins TRBV5-5 to TRBJ2-7; TRBD2 might be the D (6 bases). CDR1 and CDR2 (germline): SGHKS, YYEKEE (reference sequence). Trimming took off 4 bases at V and 9 bases at J, with 17 bases between the two ends. The CDR3 covers 13 residues. CDR3 nucleotides: TGTGCCAGCAGCCTGGGGCTATGGAGGGCGCAGTACTTC. Its protein is CASSLGLWRAQYF.

This rearrangement joins TRBV27 to TRBJ2-7, with D perhaps TRBD2 (6 bases). Deletions cut 3 bases from V and 6 bases from J, with 12 bases between. Germline V gene data show CDR1 as MNHEY and CDR2 as SMNVEV (reference sequence). CDR3 length: 13 residues. The CDR3 DNA is TGTGCCAGCAGTTTCCGCCTGGGGGGCGAGCAGTACTTC. Amino acids: CASSFRLGGEQYF.

This chain uses TRBV5-1 with TRBJ2-3; TRBD2 matches at 9 bases. The CDR3 has 16 residues. V was clipped by 0 bases and J by 1 base; unmatched bases: 3. Germline values: CDR1 SGHRS, CDR2 YFSETQ. The CDR3 spells CASSLVASGGTDTQYF. Written as DNA, the CDR3 is TGCGCCAGCAGCTTGGTTGCTAGCGGGGGCACAGATACGCAGTATTTT.

The gene calls are TRBV13 and TRBJ1-5; D gene ambiguous. With 0 bases removed from V and 0 bases from J, the gap between germline ends came to 9 bases. This CDR3 has 16 amino acids. Germline V gene lookup returns CDR1 PRHDT and CDR2 FYEKMQ (reference sequence). The CDR3 region has the DNA TGTGCCAGCAGCTTAGGCCTCGGGTATAGCAATCAGCCCCAGCATTTT. This codes for CASSLGLGYSNQPQHF.

The V gene is TRBV4-1, the J gene TRBJ2-3, with D tentatively TRBD1 (6 bases). Germline V lookup: CDR1 MGHRA, CDR2 YSYEKL. The CDR3 runs 14 residues. V dropped 3 bases and J dropped 5 bases, with 12 bases sitting between them. Written as DNA, the CDR3 is TGCGCCAGCAGCCAGATACAGGGTAGAGATACGCAGTATTTT. It translates to CASSQIQGRDTQYF.

The V and J genes are TRBV7-2 and TRBJ1-4, with unresolved D. The germline V and J ends were trimmed by 1 base and 8 bases, with 11 bases remaining between them. Germline-derived CDR1 and CDR2 are SGHTA and FQGNSA. The CDR3 has 14 residues. The DNA of the CDR3 is TGTGCCAGCAGCTTAGATCGGGGTTGGGAAAAACTGTTTTTT. The encoded protein is CASSLDRGWEKLFF.

The chain recombines TRBV7-2 with TRBJ2-3, with 11 nucleotides matching TRBD2. The V and J ends lost 1 base and 5 bases, in that order; junction bases with no gene match: 5. The germline V gene has CDR1 SGHTA and CDR2 FQGNSA. The CDR3 has 16 amino acids. CDR3 residues: CASSLVSGGARDTQYF. Here the CDR3 DNA reads TGTGCCAGCAGCTTAGTTAGCGGGGGGGCTCGAGATACGCAGTATTTT.

The chain uses TRBV25-1 and TRBJ1-5; 7 bases match TRBD1. The length of the CDR3 is 17 residues. Germline CDR1 reads MGHDK; CDR2 reads SYGVNS. V gave up 3 bases and J gave up 3 bases; unmatched junction bases: 11. The DNA of the CDR3 is TGTGCCAGCAGTGAGGGGGCCGGGACAGACATCAATCAGCCCCAGCATTTT. Translation gives CASSEGAGTDINQPQHF.

The chain couples TRBV28 to TRBJ1-2; D gene uncertain. The CDR3 is 12 residues long. In germline, CDR1 is MDHEN, CDR2 SYDVKM. V lost 6 bases and J lost 0, with 5 bases in between. This CDR3 is CASSLTNYGYTF. CDR3 nucleotide sequence: TGTGCCAGCAGCCTAACTAACTATGGCTACACCTTC.

The gene calls are TRBV30 and TRBJ2-4; 10 bases agree with TRBD2. Germline V gene lookup returns CDR1 GTSNPN and CDR2 SVGIG (reference sequence). This CDR3 contains 15 residues. Trimming removed 2 bases from V and 5 bases from J; junction bases left unmatched: 6. In DNA, the CDR3 is TGTGCCTGGAGTCGGGCTAGCGGGGGCCAAAACATTCAGTACTTC. Translating it yields CAWSRASGGQNIQYF.

This clone was observed a single time. The CDR3 carries no conserved terminal phenylalanine or tryptophan, so it likely arises from a read error. It is unclear where the CDR3 begins or ends on the DNA, so no DNA is shown, and the CDR3 is as TCRdb lists it. This sequence joins TRBV20-1 and TRBJ1-2. Germline CDR1 DFQATT, CDR2 SNEGSKA (reference sequence). The CDR3 sequence runs 8 residues, both termini included. The CDR3 here is CSASDGPL.

The rearrangement uses TRBV7-3 and TRBJ2-7, with 8 bases that match TRBD2. Germline V CDR1 and CDR2: SGHTA, FQGTGA. The V gene end was trimmed by 5 bases and the J gene end by 3 bases; junction bases not matched to a gene: 9. This CDR3 is built from 15 residues. The CDR3 DNA reads as TGTGCCAGCAGCCTCGCAGCGGGGGTTGGCTACGAGCAGTACTTC. As protein: CASSLAAGVGYEQYF.

The CDR3 region is CASSLAGGVYEQYF. The CDR3 region has the DNA TGTGCCAGCAGCTTAGCAGGGGGCGTCTACGAGCAGTACTTC. The chain couples TRBV7-9 to TRBJ2-7; TRBD1 agrees at 7 bases. From germline, CDR1 is SEHNR and CDR2 FQNEAQ (reference sequence). The CDR3 spans 14 residues. Germline trimming cut 0 bases from V and 3 bases from J; bases unmatched to any gene: 2.

This chain links TRBV7-9 with TRBJ1-2; maybe TRBD1 (5 bases). This CDR3 region has 16 residues. Germline V CDR1 and CDR2: SEHNR, FQNEAQ (reference sequence). Trimming left V 7 bases short and J 3 bases short, with 21 bases between. The CDR3, as DNA: TGTGCCAGCAACCGACCACCGGGGGAAAATGACTATGGCTACACCTTC. Protein sequence: CASNRPPGENDYGYTF.

The V call is TRBV30, the J call TRBJ2-3; a weak D match, TRBD2 (5 bases). Germline V gene lookup returns CDR1 GTSNPN and CDR2 SVGIG (reference sequence). This CDR3 is built from 12 residues. The V and J ends lost 0 bases and 7 bases respectively, with 8 bases between them. This CDR3 is CAWSVLGNTQYF. The CDR3 DNA reads TGTGCCTGGAGTGTACTAGGGAATACGCAGTATTTT.

The chain links TRBV2 to TRBJ2-2; D is unresolved. CDR1 SNHLY and CDR2 FYNNEI come from the germline V gene. Trimming shortened V by 7 bases and J by 2 bases, and 14 bases separated the two germline ends. This CDR3 region has 15 residues. The CDR3 nucleotides read TGTGCCAGCACTAGGCGACTCCTTAACACCGGGGAGCTGTTTTTT. The encoded protein is CASTRRLLNTGELFF.

The chain couples TRBV29-1 to TRBJ2-3; 12 bases line up with TRBD2. CDR1 and CDR2 from the germline V gene are SQVTM and ANQGSEA. This CDR3 spans 15 amino acids. Losses at the gene ends were 4 bases for V and 1 base for J; bases not matched to a gene: 3. The DNA of the CDR3 is TGCAGCGTTGGGTCTAGCGGGGGGGGCACAGATACGCAGTATTTT. Its protein is CSVGSSGGGTDTQYF.

The chain uses TRBV7-3 and TRBJ2-3; 7 bases align to TRBD1. The CDR3 runs to 15 residues. Germline CDR1 and CDR2: SGHTA and FQGTGA. The trim removed 5 bases at V and 2 bases at J, leaving 7 bases unmatched. CDR3 nucleotide sequence: TGTGCCAGCAGCCCCGACAGGGAAGTCACAGATACGCAGTATTTT. Protein sequence: CASSPDREVTDTQYF.

This rearrangement joins TRBV27 to TRBJ2-7; 9 bases align to TRBD1. The junction had 4 bases not matched to a gene; V was cut back by 6 bases and J by 4 bases. The CDR3 spans 13 residues. CDR1 and CDR2 (germline): MNHEY, SMNVEV (reference sequence). In DNA, the CDR3 is TGTGCCAGCAGGGGGACAGGGATTTACGAGCAGTACTTC. This encodes CASRGTGIYEQYF.

The chain couples TRBV4-2 to TRBJ2-1; 9 bases fit TRBD1. Germline values: CDR1 LGHNA, CDR2 YNFKEQ. This CDR3 is built from 19 residues. J was trimmed by 6 bases and V by 0 bases; bases with no gene match: 15. For the CDR3, the DNA is TGTGCCAGCAGCCAAGATGGCGTCGTTCTGGGGACAGGGAGCAATGAGCAGTTCTTC. It encodes CASSQDGVVLGTGSNEQFF.

The V and J genes are TRBV5-1 and TRBJ2-7; D gene ambiguous. The CDR3 is made up of 13 amino acids. The V gene's germline CDR1 is SGHRS and CDR2 YFSETQ. Trimming stripped 0 bases from V and 6 bases from J, with 10 bases between. CDR3 sequence: CASSLGDLFEQYF. CDR3 nucleotides: TGCGCCAGCAGCTTGGGCGACTTGTTCGAGCAGTACTTC.

The V gene is TRBV28, the J gene TRBJ1-4; 8 nucleotides line up with TRBD1. The CDR3 runs to 15 residues. With V trimmed by 3 bases and J by 5 bases, 5 bases remained unmatched. Per the germline V gene, CDR1 is MDHEN and CDR2 is SYDVKM. The CDR3 nucleotides are TGTGCCAGCAGTTTCGCGGACAGGGCAAATGAAAAACTGTTTTTT. The encoded protein is CASSFADRANEKLFF.

This chain uses TRBV28 with TRBJ2-3, with D uncertain. CDR3 length: 11 amino acids. Germline values: CDR1 MDHEN, CDR2 SYDVKM. V lost 7 bases, J lost 5 bases, and 7 bases lay in between. This chain's CDR3 is CASNRGDTQYF. The CDR3 bases are TGTGCCAGCAATCGAGGAGATACGCAGTATTTT.

This chain links TRBV9 with TRBJ1-1; TRBD1 might be the D (6 bases). The CDR3 runs to 12 residues. Germline CDR1 SGDLS, CDR2 YYNGEE. With 4 bases removed from V and 7 bases from J, the gap between germline ends came to 11 bases. The CDR3 loop reads CASSPGAGEAFF. The DNA for the CDR3 is TGTGCCAGCAGCCCAGGGGCCGGTGAAGCTTTCTTT.

This sequence joins TRBV28 and TRBJ1-1; 10 nucleotides align to TRBD1. The junction had 12 bases not matched to a gene; V was cut back by 3 bases and J by 11 bases. Germline-derived CDR1 and CDR2 are MDHEN and SYDVKM. The length of the CDR3 is 15 residues. The CDR3 DNA reads as TGTGCCAGCAGTTTGTCCGAGACAGGGGGCGGAATGGCTTTCTTT. It specifies CASSLSETGGGMAFF. The variable domain in full, with the rest retrieved from reference TRBV28 and TRBJ1-1, is DVKVTQSSRYLVKRTGEKVFLECVQDMDHENMFWYRQDPGLGLRLIYFSYDVKMKEKGDIPEGYSVSREKKERFSLILESASTNQTSMYLCASSLSETGGGMAFFGQGTRLTVV.

This clone was picked up one time. The chain's CDR3 is CASSKLAGGRETQYF. The CDR3 DNA reads as TGTGCCAGCAGCAAGCTAGCGGGGGGGCGTGAGACCCAGTACTTC. The chain has TRBV7-2 and TRBJ2-5, with 12 positions matching TRBD2. There are 15 residues in the CDR3. The trim removed 5 bases at V and 5 bases at J, leaving 6 bases unmatched. From germline, CDR1 is SGHTA and CDR2 FQGNSA.